This T cell receptor beta chain appears in the sequencing data of a study of STAT5B mutations in CD4+ large granular lymphocyte leukemia. The study, taken as a whole, reports: 8/27 top patient clones versus 2/35 control clones were TRBV06-family.

The CDR3 extends over 13 amino acids. V lost 10 bases and J 5 bases, leaving 14 bases between the germline ends. Germline values: CDR1 LNHDA, CDR2 SQIVND (reference sequence). A note on this clone: Its target is unknown.

The survey-level immunoSEQ assay was used. Sequencing used immunoSEQ multiplex PCR; TCRdb keeps in-frame clones, though not all of them. There are approximately 24,000 clones in the sample; about 78% occur only once, and less than 0.85% lies in the top ten. The rearrangement uses TRBV19 and TRBJ2-2, with D perhaps being TRBD1 or TRBD2 (6 bases each). The sample comprised CD4+ T cells from blood buffy coats. This TCR was sampled from a human donor in good health. This CDR3 reads CATSLGGTGELFF. CDR3 nucleotides: TGTGCCACGTCCTTAGGGGGGACCGGGGAGCTGTTTTTT.